The present T cell receptor beta chain was sequenced within a study of blood T cell repertoires in COVID-19. Germline V CDR1 and CDR2: SGDLS, YYNGEE. CDR3 length equals 15 residues. Trimming removed 0 bases from V and 1 base from J, with 8 bases in between. This clone has only one observation. Clones were sequenced by immunoSEQ multiplex PCR, and TCRdb holds only the in-frame ones, with some missing. The sample comprises approximately 140,000 clones, 88% of which are singletons, and approximately 10% rests with the top ten. The sequenced material came from peripheral blood. The clonotype originates from a man aged 45-65 years with active or convalescent COVID-19. The rearrangement links TRBV9 to TRBJ2-1, with D perhaps TRBD2 (6 bases). The CDR3 sequence: CASSVVGSSYNEQFF. CDR3 DNA sequence: TGTGCCAGCAGCGTAGTCGGGAGTTCCTACAATGAGCAGTTCTTC.